This T cell receptor (beta chain) emerged from a study of blood T cells in healthy people across ages. Through a sample-barcoded 5' primer and a J-beta primer mix, a second PCR was run for 7 to 11 cycles. TCRdb reprocessed the 5' RACE reads with MiXCR, giving one entry per CDR3 protein. Of approximately 800,000 distinct CDR3 sequences in the sample, around 24% are singletons; the top ten hold about 2.9%. This CDR3 spans 14 amino acids. Trimming removed 2 bases at V and 15 bases at J, with 21 bases between. The sample was also reused in another study, on T cells of mothers and their children. Turning to that study: In cDNA synthesis, all of the extracted RNA was used at roughly 1.6 ug per 15 ul.

The chain employs TRBV12-3 or TRBV12-4 and TRBJ2-3; D might be TRBD1 (5 bases). This sequence originates from a boy aged 5-17 years in good health. The sample consisted of blood. CDR3 nucleotide sequence: TGTGCCAGCAGTTTATGGCAGGGTTTAGATATGCAATATTTT. Its protein is CASSLWQGLDMQYF.